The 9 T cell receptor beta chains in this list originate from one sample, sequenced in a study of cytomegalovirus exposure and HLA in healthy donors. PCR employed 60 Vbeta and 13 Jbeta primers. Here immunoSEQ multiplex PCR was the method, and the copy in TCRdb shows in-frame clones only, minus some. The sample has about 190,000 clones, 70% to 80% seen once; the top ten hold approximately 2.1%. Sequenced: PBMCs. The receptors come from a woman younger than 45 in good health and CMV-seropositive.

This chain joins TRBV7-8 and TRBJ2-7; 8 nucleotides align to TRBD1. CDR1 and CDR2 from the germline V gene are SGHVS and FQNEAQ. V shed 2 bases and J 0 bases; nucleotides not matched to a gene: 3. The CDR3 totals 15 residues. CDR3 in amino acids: CASSLRDRSSYEQYF. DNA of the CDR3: TGTGCCAGCAGCTTAAGGGACAGGAGCTCCTACGAGCAGTACTTC.

For the CDR3, the DNA is TGTGCCAGCAGTCCCCGTTCTGAAAAACTGTTTTTT. Amino acids: CASSPRSEKLFF. The chain carries TRBV2 and TRBJ1-4, with D uncertain. Between the trimmed V and J ends, which lost 5 bases and 7 bases, there was a span of 8 bases. The CDR3 contains 12 residues. Germline V CDR1 and CDR2: SNHLY, FYNNEI.

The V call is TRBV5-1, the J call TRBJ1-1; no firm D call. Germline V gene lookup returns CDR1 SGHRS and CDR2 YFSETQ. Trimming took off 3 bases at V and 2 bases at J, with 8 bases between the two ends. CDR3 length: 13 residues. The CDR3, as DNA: TGCGCCAGCAGCTCTATCTCTAACACTGAAGCTTTCTTT. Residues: CASSSISNTEAFF.

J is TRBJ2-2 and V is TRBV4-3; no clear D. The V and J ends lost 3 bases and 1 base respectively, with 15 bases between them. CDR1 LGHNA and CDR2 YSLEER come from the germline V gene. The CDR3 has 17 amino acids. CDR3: CASSQGPGRLNTGELFF. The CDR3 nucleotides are TGCGCCAGCAGCCAGGGTCCCGGCAGACTGAACACCGGGGAGCTGTTTTTT.

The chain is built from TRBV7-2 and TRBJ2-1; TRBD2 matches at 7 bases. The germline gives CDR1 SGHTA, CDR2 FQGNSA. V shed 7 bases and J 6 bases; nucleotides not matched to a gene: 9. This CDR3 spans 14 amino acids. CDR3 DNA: TGTGCCAGCACCCTCGGCGGGAGTCTCAATGAGCAGTTCTTC. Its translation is CASTLGGSLNEQFF. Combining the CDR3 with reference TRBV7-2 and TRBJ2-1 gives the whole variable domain GAGVSQSPSNKVTEKGKDVELRCDPISGHTALYWYRQSLGQGLEFLIYFQGNSAPDKSGLPSDRFSAERTGGSVSTLTIQRTQQEDSAVYLCASTLGGSLNEQFFGPGTRLTVL.

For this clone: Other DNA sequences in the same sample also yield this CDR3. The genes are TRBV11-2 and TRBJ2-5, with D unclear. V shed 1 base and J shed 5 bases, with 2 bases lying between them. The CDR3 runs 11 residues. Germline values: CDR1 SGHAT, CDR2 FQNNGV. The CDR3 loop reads CASSLAETQYF. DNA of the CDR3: TGTGCCAGCAGCTTAGCGGAGACCCAGTACTTC. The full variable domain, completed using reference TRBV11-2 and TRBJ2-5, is EAGVAQSPRYKIIEKRQSVAFWCNPISGHATLYWYQQILGQGPKLLIQFQNNGVVDDSQLPKDRFSAERLKGVDSTLKIQPAKLEDSAVYLCASSLAETQYFGPGTRLLVL.

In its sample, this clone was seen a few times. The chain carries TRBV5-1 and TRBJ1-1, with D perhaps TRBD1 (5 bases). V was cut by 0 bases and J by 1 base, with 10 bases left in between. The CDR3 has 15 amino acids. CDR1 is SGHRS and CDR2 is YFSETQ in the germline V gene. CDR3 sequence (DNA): TGCGCCAGCAGCTTGGGGGCGGGGGGGAACACTGAAGCTTTCTTT. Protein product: CASSLGAGGNTEAFF.

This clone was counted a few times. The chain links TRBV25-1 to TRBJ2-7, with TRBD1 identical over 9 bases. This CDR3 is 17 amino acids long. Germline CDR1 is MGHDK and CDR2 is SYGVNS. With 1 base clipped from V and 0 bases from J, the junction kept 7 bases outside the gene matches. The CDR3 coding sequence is TGTGCCAGCAGTGAATTCCGAGGGACAGGGAGCTCCTACGAGCAGTACTTC. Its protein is CASSEFRGTGSSYEQYF.

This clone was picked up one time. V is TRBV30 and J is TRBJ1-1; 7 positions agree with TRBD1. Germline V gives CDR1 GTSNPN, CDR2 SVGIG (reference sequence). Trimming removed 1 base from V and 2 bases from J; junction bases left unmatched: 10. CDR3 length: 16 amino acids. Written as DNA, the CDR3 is TGTGCCTGGAGTGCGAACACCAGGGGGTTAAACACTGAAGCTTTCTTT. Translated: CAWSANTRGLNTEAFF.